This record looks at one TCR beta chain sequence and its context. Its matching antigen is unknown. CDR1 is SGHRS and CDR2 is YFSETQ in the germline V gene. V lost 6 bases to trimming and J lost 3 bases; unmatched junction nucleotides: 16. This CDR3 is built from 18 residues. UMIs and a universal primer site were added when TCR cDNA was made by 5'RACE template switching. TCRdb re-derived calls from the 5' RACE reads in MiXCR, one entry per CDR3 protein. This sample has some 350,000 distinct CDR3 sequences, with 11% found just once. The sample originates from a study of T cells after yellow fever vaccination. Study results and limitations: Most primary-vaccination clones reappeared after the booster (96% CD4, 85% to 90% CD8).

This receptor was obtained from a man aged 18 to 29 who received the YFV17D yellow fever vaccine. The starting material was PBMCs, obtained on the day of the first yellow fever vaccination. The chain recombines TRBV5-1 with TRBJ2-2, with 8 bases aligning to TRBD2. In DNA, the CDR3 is TGCGCCAGCAACCAAGGGTCCCGGGGGGGCCTAGACACCGGGGAGCTGTTTTTT. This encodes CASNQGSRGGLDTGELFF.